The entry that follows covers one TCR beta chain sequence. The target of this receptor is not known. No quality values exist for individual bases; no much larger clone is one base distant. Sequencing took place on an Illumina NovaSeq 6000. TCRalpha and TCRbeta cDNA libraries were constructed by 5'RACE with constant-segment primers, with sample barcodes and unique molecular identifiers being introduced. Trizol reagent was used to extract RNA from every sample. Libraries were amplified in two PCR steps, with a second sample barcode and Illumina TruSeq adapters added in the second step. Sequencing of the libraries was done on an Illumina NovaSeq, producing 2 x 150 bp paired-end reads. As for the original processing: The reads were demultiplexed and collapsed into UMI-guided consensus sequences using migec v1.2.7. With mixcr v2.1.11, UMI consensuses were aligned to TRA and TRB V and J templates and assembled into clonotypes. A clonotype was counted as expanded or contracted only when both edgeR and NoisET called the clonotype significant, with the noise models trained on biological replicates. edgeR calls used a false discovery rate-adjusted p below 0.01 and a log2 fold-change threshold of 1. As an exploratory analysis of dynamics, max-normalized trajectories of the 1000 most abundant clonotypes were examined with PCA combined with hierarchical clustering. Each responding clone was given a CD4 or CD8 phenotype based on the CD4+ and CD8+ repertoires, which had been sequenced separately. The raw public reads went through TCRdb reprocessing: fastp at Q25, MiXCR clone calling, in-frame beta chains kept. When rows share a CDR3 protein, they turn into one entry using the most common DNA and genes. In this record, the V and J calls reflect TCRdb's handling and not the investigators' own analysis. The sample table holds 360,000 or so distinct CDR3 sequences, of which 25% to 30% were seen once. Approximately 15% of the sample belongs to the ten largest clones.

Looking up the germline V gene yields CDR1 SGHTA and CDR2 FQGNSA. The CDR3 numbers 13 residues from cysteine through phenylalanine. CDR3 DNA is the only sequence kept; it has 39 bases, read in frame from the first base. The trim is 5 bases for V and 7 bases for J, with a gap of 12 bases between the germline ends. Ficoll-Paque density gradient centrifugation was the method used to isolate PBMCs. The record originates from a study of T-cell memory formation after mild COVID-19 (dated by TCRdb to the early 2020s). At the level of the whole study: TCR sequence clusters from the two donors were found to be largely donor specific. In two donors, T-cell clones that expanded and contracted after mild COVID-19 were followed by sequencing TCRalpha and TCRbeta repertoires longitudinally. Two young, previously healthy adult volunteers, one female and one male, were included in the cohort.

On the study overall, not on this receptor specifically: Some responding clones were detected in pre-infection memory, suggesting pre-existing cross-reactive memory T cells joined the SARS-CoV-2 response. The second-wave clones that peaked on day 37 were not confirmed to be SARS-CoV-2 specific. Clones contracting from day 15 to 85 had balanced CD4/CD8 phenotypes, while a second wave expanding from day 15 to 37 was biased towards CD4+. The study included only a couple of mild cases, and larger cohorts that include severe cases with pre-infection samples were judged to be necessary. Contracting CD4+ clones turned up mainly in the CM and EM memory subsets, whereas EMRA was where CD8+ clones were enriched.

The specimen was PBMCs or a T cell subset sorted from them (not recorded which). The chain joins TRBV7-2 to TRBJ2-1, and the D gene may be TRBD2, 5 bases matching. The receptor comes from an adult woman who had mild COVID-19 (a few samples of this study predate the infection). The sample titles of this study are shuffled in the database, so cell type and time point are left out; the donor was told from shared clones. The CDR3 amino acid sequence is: CASSPPGVNEQFF. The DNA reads TGTGCCAGCAGCCCGCCCGGGGTAAATGAGCAGTTCTTC.